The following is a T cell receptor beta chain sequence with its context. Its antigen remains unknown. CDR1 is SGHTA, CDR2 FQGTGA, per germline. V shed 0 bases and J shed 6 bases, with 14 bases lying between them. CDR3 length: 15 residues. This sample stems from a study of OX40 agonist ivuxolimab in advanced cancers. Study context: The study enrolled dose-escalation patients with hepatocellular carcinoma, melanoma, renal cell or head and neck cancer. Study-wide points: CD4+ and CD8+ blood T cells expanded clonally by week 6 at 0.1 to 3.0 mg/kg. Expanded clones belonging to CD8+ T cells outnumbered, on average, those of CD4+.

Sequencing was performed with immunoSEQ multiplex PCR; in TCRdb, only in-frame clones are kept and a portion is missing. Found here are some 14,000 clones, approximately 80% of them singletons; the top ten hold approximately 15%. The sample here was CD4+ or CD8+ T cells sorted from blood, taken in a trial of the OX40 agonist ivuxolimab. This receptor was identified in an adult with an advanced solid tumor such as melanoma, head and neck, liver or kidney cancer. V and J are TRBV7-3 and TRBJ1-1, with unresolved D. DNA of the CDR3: TGTGCCAGCAGCTTAACGGCCTCGGGAAAGGCTGAAGCTTTCTTT. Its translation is CASSLTASGKAEAFF. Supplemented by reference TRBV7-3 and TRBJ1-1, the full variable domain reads GAGVSQTPSNKVTEKGKYVELRCDPISGHTALYWYRQSLGQGPEFLIYFQGTGAADDSGLPNDRFFAVRPEGSVSTLKIQRTERGDSAVYLCASSLTASGKAEAFFGQGTRLTVV.